These T cell receptor beta chains were read from a single sample in a study of shared clonotypes between healthy human individuals. The table came from immunoSEQ multiplex PCR; TCRdb's copy has only in-frame clones and leaves some out. The sample gives about 2.1 million clones, about 92% of which show up once; around 1.7% is in the top ten. Sequenced input: naive CD8+ T cells from PBMCs. Source of these receptors: a young man in good health. Some clones in this sample may be carry-over from other donors' samples. Each CDR3 is given with its conserved first and last residue. A D gene is named only where the DNA matches it firmly. Where a row states a size, it is once, few, many or the class of an expanded clone; other rows omit it.

>NA|TRBJ1-1|TRBD1|TRBV4-1
TGCGCCAGCAGCCGGAGCCCTACAGGGGACACTGAAGCTTTCTTT
CASSRSPTGDTEAFF
>few|TRBJ1-1|NA|TRBV15
TGTGCCACCAGCAGAGAACGAGGGACTGAAGCTTTCTTT
CATSRERGTEAFF
>NA|TRBJ1-4|NA|TRBV15
TGTGCCACCAAAGGAGGGGGGGAGAATGAAAAACTGTTTTTT
CATKGGGENEKLFF
>NA|TRBJ1-1|NA|TRBV9
TGTGCCAGCAGCGTAGCTGGGGGGAACACTGAAGCTTTCTTT
CASSVAGGNTEAFF
>once|TRBJ2-1|TRBD2|TRBV2
TGTGCCAGCAGGGGCCCCGGGACTAGCGTCCCCGGGGCCTCCTACAATGAGCAGTTCTTC
CASRGPGTSVPGASYNEQFF
>NA|TRBJ2-1|TRBD2|TRBV27
TGTGCCAGCAGTTTAAGACTAGCGGGGAACAATGAGCAGTTCTTC
CASSLRLAGNNEQFF
>NA|TRBJ2-7|NA|TRBV27
TGTGCCAGCAGTTTATACAGTAGGAGCGAGCAGTACTTC
CASSLYSRSEQYF
>NA|TRBJ1-6|TRBD1|TRBV30
TGTGCCTGGAGCACCGGGACAGGAGATTCACCCCTCCACTTT
CAWSTGTGDSPLHF
>once|TRBJ2-7|TRBD2|TRBV27
TGTGCCAGCAGTTTAGAGGGACTAGGCCCCTACGAGCAGTACTTC
CASSLEGLGPYEQYF
>NA|TRBJ2-5|NA|TRBV5-1
TGCGCCAGCAGTCGGCCGCCTGAAGAGACCCAGTACTTC
CASSRPPEETQYF
>NA|TRBJ2-3|TRBD2|TRBV7-9
TGTGCCAGCAGCTTAGTTAGCGGGAGGCCAGATACGCAGTATTTT
CASSLVSGRPDTQYF
>NA|TRBJ1-1|NA|TRBV28
TGTGCCAGCAGGGTGCCCGAGAACACTGAAGCTTTCTTT
CASRVPENTEAFF
>NA|TRBJ2-1|NA|TRBV25-1
TGTGCCAGCAGTGAAGGGCGCAGTTACCCCAATGAGCAGTTCTTC
CASSEGRSYPNEQFF
>NA|TRBJ2-2|NA|TRBV10-2
TGCGCCAGCGGGGTGAACACCGGGGAGCTGTTTTTT
CASGVNTGELFF
>NA|TRBJ2-3|TRBD2|TRBV9
TGTGCCAGCAGCGTAGGCGGGAGTAATATAGATACGCAGTATTTT
CASSVGGSNIDTQYF
>once|TRBJ2-1|TRBD1|TRBV7-8
TGTGCCAGCAGCTTGCGGACAGGGCCGACCTCCTACAATGAGCAGTTCTTC
CASSLRTGPTSYNEQFF
>NA|TRBJ1-1|NA|TRBV11-2
TGTGCCAGCAGCCCCGGGGGGAACACTGAAGCTTTCTTT
CASSPGGNTEAFF
>NA|TRBJ1-2|NA|TRBV4-1
TGCGCCAGCAGCCATGCGCTCAGCTACACCTTC
CASSHALSYTF
>NA|TRBJ2-7|NA|TRBV4-1
TGCGCCAGCAGCCAGATTCCGGGACAGGACGTGGGAGGGCTCTCCTACGAGCAGTACTTC
CASSQIPGQDVGGLSYEQYF
>NA|TRBJ2-7|TRBD2|TRBV15
TGTGCCACCAGCAGAGATCACGGTAGCGGGAGCTACGAGCAGTACTTC
CATSRDHGSGSYEQYF
>NA|TRBJ2-1|TRBD1|TRBV29-1
TGCAGCGTTGATCCCCAGGGGGCAAATGAGCAGTTCTTC
CSVDPQGANEQFF
>NA|TRBJ2-7|TRBD1|TRBV28
TGTGCCAGCAGACAGGACAGGGCATCGCCGGACTACGAGCAGTACTTC
CASRQDRASPDYEQYF
>NA|TRBJ2-2|NA|TRBV11-2
TGTGCCAGCATCCGGCGTGAAGTTGGAGCCGGGGAGCTGTTTTTT
CASIRREVGAGELFF
>NA|TRBJ2-1|NA|TRBV5-4
TGTGCCAGCAGCTTAATCAATGAGCAGTTCTTC
CASSLINEQFF
>NA|TRBJ2-7|TRBD2|TRBV27
TGTGCCAGCAGTTCCCGGATAGCGGGAGCCCACGAGCAGTACTTC
CASSSRIAGAHEQYF
>NA|TRBJ2-7|NA|TRBV27
TGTGCCAGCAGTCACGATGGGGGTTCGTACGAGCAGTACTTC
CASSHDGGSYEQYF
>NA|TRBJ2-3|NA|TRBV27
TGTGCCAGCAGTTTATCAGGGATCAGCACAGATACGCAGTATTTT
CASSLSGISTDTQYF
>NA|TRBJ2-1|NA|TRBV7-8
TGTGCCAGCACCTACCCCGCAGGGGGGAAGTACAACGATGAGCAGTTCTTC
CASTYPAGGKYNDEQFF
>NA|TRBJ1-1|NA|TRBV4-3
TGCGCCAGCAGCCGAATCCTCGGGAGTAACACTGAAGCTTTCTTT
CASSRILGSNTEAFF
>NA|TRBJ2-7|NA|TRBV18
TGTGCCAGCTCACCTCCGGGGCTCACCTACGAGCAGTACTTC
CASSPPGLTYEQYF
>NA|TRBJ2-1|NA|TRBV6-5
TGTGCCAGCAGTTATTCGCGGGCTGGCCGGGGTGAGCAGTTCTTC
CASSYSRAGRGEQFF
>once|TRBJ2-7|NA|TRBV15
TGTGCCACCAGCAGACCCCCTAGCATCGAGCAGTACTTC
CATSRPPSIEQYF
>NA|TRBJ2-7|NA|TRBV25-1
TGTGCCAGCAGTGACGTTAGCGGAGGGTCCTACGAGCAGTACTTC
CASSDVSGGSYEQYF
>once|TRBJ1-4|NA|TRBV7-6
TGTGCCAGCAGCTTATTTGAGGGAAAACTGTTTTTT
CASSLFEGKLFF
>NA|TRBJ2-5|NA|TRBV28
TGTGCCAGCAGTCCCTATCTCGCGGGACAGGAGACCCAGTACTTC
CASSPYLAGQETQYF
>NA|TRBJ1-1|NA|TRBV19
TGTGCCAGTAGTATCGGACGCCGAATGGAAGCTTTCTTT
CASSIGRRMEAFF
>NA|TRBJ2-2|NA|TRBV6-5
TGTGCCAGCAGTTACTCGGTACCAAGCGGCGGGGAGCTGTTTTTT
CASSYSVPSGGELFF
>NA|TRBJ2-3|TRBD2|TRBV5-6
TGTGCCAGCAGCTTGCTAGCGGGAGCCGCGGATACGCAGTATTTT
CASSLLAGAADTQYF
>NA|TRBJ2-1|NA|TRBV5-6
TGTGCCAGCAGCTTGAGTACGGGTACCAATGAGCAGTTCTTC
CASSLSTGTNEQFF
>NA|TRBJ2-1|NA|TRBV28
TGTGCCAGCAACTCCGGGGTCGGGCAGCAGTTCTTC
CASNSGVGQQFF
>NA|TRBJ2-7|TRBD2|TRBV11-2
TGTGCCAGCAGCCCGGGACCTCAGGCGGGAGCCTACGAGCAGTACTTC
CASSPGPQAGAYEQYF
>NA|TRBJ2-1|NA|TRBV9
TGTGCCAGCAGCCTCTCCCATGAGCAGTTCTTC
CASSLSHEQFF